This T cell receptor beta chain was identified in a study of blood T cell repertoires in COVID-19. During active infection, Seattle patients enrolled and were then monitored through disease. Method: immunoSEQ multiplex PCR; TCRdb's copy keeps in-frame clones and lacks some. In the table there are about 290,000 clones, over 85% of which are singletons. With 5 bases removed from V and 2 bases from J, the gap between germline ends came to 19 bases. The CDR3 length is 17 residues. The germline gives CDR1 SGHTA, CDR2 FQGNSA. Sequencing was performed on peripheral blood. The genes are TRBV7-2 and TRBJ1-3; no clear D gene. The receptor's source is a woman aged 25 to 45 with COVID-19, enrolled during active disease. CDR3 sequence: CASSLTYPARTGNTIYF. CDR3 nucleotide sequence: TGTGCCAGCAGCCTTACGTACCCTGCCAGAACTGGAAACACCATATATTTT.